This TCR beta chain was identified during a study of T-cell reconstitution after alpha-beta-depleted transplantation in children (dated by TCRdb to 2016 to 2017). About the full investigation: T-cell immune reconstitution after TCRalphabeta/CD19-depleted allogeneic hematopoietic cell transplantation in children was quantitatively tracked in the study by means of TCR repertoire profiling.

For this clonotype: Its antigen specificity is not known. No base quality information exists; no much larger clone differs at one position.

The receptor library was made with PCR. Sequencer: Illumina HiSeq 2500. TCR library preparation used molecular barcoding, with unique molecular identifiers applied to normalize quantification of the TCRbeta repertoire. TCRdb handled the public reads itself, with Q25 trimming in fastp and clone calling in MiXCR, and kept productive beta chains. Under each unique CDR3 protein, matching rows form one entry showing the most common genes and DNA. The sample yields over 200,000 distinct CDR3 sequences; roughly a tenth were counted once. The ten largest clones represent approximately 6.2% of the sample. Per the germline V gene, SGHVS is the CDR1 and FQNEAQ is the CDR2. The CDR3 holds 16 amino acids from the cysteine to the phenylalanine. Only CDR3 DNA is held: 48 bases, read in frame from base 1. V is trimmed back by 1 base and J by 6 bases, and the junction contains 7 bases that no gene match accounts for.

The receptor chain draws on TRBV7-8 and TRBJ2-3; 10 bases in the junction line up with TRBD2. The clonotype comes from a human donor who donated a stem cell graft to a child with acute lymphoblastic leukemia. The source was PBMCs from the stem cell graft donor, collected from the stem cell graft. DNA sequence: TGTGCCAGCAGCTTAGGGGAGCGGGGGGGCCTGGATACGCAGTATTTT. Translated, this is CASSLGERGGLDTQYF.